This is a list of T cell receptor beta chains from one sample in a study of brain T cells in children with intractable seizures. Sequenced by immunoSEQ multiplex PCR; TCRdb stores in-frame clones only, minus some. Seen here are 70,000 to 90,000 clones, more than 85% observed once, and the top ten hold 1.5%. The sample in question was peripheral blood, obtained at surgery. Every receptor here comes from a boy under two years old with tuberous sclerosis and intractable seizures. Each CDR3 is given with its conserved first and last residue. Each record gives: clone size, V gene, J gene, D gene, CDR3 protein, CDR3 DNA. A D gene is named only where the DNA matches it firmly. Clone size is not always given. Where it is, it says once, few, many or a class for expanded clones.

-	TRBV6-5	TRBJ2-7	-	CASSYFAGGSYEQYF	TGTGCCAGCAGTTACTTTGCTGGGGGCAGCTACGAGCAGTACTTC
once	TRBV18	TRBJ2-7	TRBD2	CASSPSGSEQYF	TGTGCCAGCTCACCTAGCGGGAGCGAGCAGTACTTC
-	TRBV6-5	TRBJ2-5	TRBD2	CASTGLAGGQETQYF	TGTGCCAGCACCGGACTAGCGGGAGGGCAAGAGACCCAGTACTTC
-	TRBV6-6	TRBJ2-7	TRBD2	CASSSSGTSYEQYF	TGTGCCAGCAGTTCGAGCGGGACCTCCTACGAGCAGTACTTC
few	TRBV6-6	TRBJ2-6	-	CASSPGQPPQSGANVLTF	TGTGCCAGCAGTCCCGGACAACCGCCCCAATCTGGGGCCAACGTCCTGACTTTC
-	TRBV5-4	TRBJ2-7	-	CASSFNPGGQYEQYF	TGTGCCAGCAGCTTTAACCCGGGGGGCCAATACGAGCAGTACTTC
-	TRBV28	TRBJ1-1	-	CASSFRGNTEAFF	TGTGCCAGCAGTTTTCGGGGGAACACTGAAGCTTTCTTT
once	TRBV30	TRBJ1-5	-	CAWSANSNQPQHF	TGTGCCTGGAGCGCTAATAGCAATCAGCCCCAGCATTTT
-	TRBV30	TRBJ1-1	TRBD1	CAWTTFLDRLNTEAFF	TGTGCCTGGACCACATTCCTGGACAGGTTAAACACTGAAGCTTTCTTT
-	TRBV15	TRBJ1-6	-	CATSRDFNSPLHF	TGTGCCACCAGCAGAGACTTCAATTCACCCCTCCACTTT
once	TRBV6-5	TRBJ2-6	-	CASSSGSSGANVLTF	TGTGCCAGCAGCTCGGGGAGCTCTGGGGCCAACGTCCTGACTTTC
-	TRBV5-4	TRBJ2-2	-	CASSLDPGPNTGELFF	TGTGCCAGCAGCTTGGATCCAGGGCCTAACACCGGGGAGCTGTTTTTT
-	TRBV11-2	TRBJ1-6	-	CASSLGRDTYNSPLHF	TGTGCCAGCAGCTTAGGGCGGGACACCTATAATTCACCCCTCCACTTT
-	TRBV10-3	TRBJ2-3	TRBD2	CAISETRGGTDTQYF	TGTGCCATCAGTGAAACGCGGGGGGGGACAGATACGCAGTATTTT
few	TRBV6-5	TRBJ1-1	-	CASSYEGYTEAFF	TGTGCCAGCAGTTACGAGGGGTACACTGAAGCTTTCTTT
-	TRBV6-4	TRBJ2-6	-	CATLQGSGANVLTF	TGTGCCACGCTACAGGGATCCGGGGCCAACGTCCTGACTTTC
-	TRBV5-6	TRBJ2-7	TRBD2	CASSLGTSGSYEQYF	TGTGCCAGCAGCTTGGGGACTAGCGGGAGCTACGAGCAGTACTTC
-	TRBV5-8	TRBJ2-5	-	CASSPGTGISQETQYF	TGTGCCAGCAGCCCCGGGACCGGTATTAGCCAAGAGACCCAGTACTTC
-	TRBV9	TRBJ1-2	-	CASSPTGGTNYGYTF	TGTGCCAGCAGCCCAACCGGCGGCACCAACTATGGCTACACCTTC
-	TRBV4-1	TRBJ2-2	-	CASSQDRIGELFF	TGCGCCAGCAGCCAAGATCGGATCGGGGAGCTGTTTTTT
-	TRBV19	TRBJ1-1	TRBD1	CASSMAGGYPMNTEAFF	TGTGCCAGTAGTATGGCAGGGGGCTATCCGATGAACACTGAAGCTTTCTTT
-	TRBV12-3/TRBV12-4	TRBJ1-1	-	CASRMGLNTETFF	TGTGCCAGTCGGATGGGACTGAACACTGAAACTTTCTTT
once	TRBV19	TRBJ2-7	-	CASSIDSDSYEQYF	TGTGCCAGTAGTATCGACAGCGACTCCTACGAGCAGTACTTC
-	TRBV5-4	TRBJ2-7	-	CASSSGTIRSAYEQYF	TGTGCCAGCAGCAGCGGCACGATTCGCTCCGCCTACGAGCAGTACTTC
-	TRBV7-3	TRBJ2-7	TRBD2	CASSSGLGFGYEQYF	TGTGCCAGCAGCTCAGGACTAGGATTTGGCTACGAGCAGTACTTC
-	TRBV27	TRBJ1-1	-	CASSLIQGRGEAFF	TGTGCCAGCAGTTTGATACAGGGTAGGGGTGAAGCTTTCTTT
once	TRBV11-2	TRBJ2-7	-	CASSRERTLSYEQYF	TGTGCCAGCAGCCGAGAGCGGACTCTATCCTACGAGCAGTACTTC
-	TRBV15	TRBJ1-4	-	CATSRPLKPFFNEKLFF	TGTGCCACCAGCAGACCACTAAAGCCCTTCTTCAATGAAAAACTGTTTTTT
few	TRBV19	TRBJ1-2	TRBD1	CASSTTGDYGYTF	TGTGCCAGTAGTACTACAGGGGACTATGGCTACACCTTC
-	TRBV2	TRBJ1-3	TRBD1	CARATGHMGNTIYF	TGTGCCCGCGCGACAGGGCATATGGGAAACACCATATATTTT
-	TRBV6-1	TRBJ2-7	-	CASSERLGEYF	TGTGCCAGCAGTGAACGGCTAGGGGAATACTTC
-	TRBV7-9	TRBJ2-1	TRBD2	CASSGRLVNEQFF	TGTGCCAGCTCCGGGAGGCTTGTAAATGAGCAGTTCTTC
once	TRBV5-1	TRBJ2-7	TRBD2	CASSLYLAGAGEQYF	TGCGCCAGCAGCTTGTATCTAGCGGGAGCGGGCGAGCAGTACTTC
-	TRBV6-1	TRBJ2-7	TRBD2	CASSEGTSGSYEQYF	TGTGCCAGCAGTGAAGGGACTAGCGGATCCTACGAGCAGTACTTC
-	TRBV7-3	TRBJ2-1	-	CASSLGSSYNEQFF	TGTGCCAGCAGCTTAGGGAGCTCCTACAATGAGCAGTTCTTC